This TCR beta chain was recorded in a study of shared clonotypes between healthy human individuals. The study's findings and limits: Generation probability values for non-shared clonotypes were lower than those for clonotypes shared by all four donors.

With respect to this clone: Its cognate antigen is unknown. At the DNA level, this CDR3 is encoded by other sequences in the same sample as well.

Using immunoSEQ multiplex PCR, the repertoire was profiled, and TCRdb retains in-frame clones only, with some absent. This sample carries 2 million to 3 million clones, approximately 93% of them seen once, and the ten largest clones take approximately 0.37%. This CDR3 region has 12 residues. CDR1 is SQVTM and CDR2 is ANQGSEA in the germline V gene. Trimming took 6 bases from V and 2 from J, leaving 11 bases between them. This chain uses TRBV29-1 with TRBJ2-7; D tentatively reads TRBD1 or TRBD2 (5 bases each). The TCR comes from a man younger than 30 in good health. Some clones in this sample may be carry-over from other donors' samples. What was sequenced was naive CD4+ T cells from PBMCs. The subset is: CD45RA+ positively selected. CDR3 DNA: TGCAGCGTCGGGGACGGACCCTACGAGCAGTACTTC. Protein: CSVGDGPYEQYF.